This T cell receptor (beta chain) is from a study of blood T cell repertoires in COVID-19. Study summary: The United States, Italy and Spain supplied acute and convalescent COVID-19 samples. Sources were T cells, B-cell-depleted T cells, or PBMCs; the material itself was cDNA or gDNA.

J lost 5 bases, V lost 7 bases, and 9 bases had no gene match. The CDR3 consists of 14 residues. Germline V gene lookup returns CDR1 SGHTA and CDR2 FQGTGA. Authors' analysis steps: Nucleated cell counts were estimated from reference gene primer amplification. The repertoire was sequenced with immunoSEQ multiplex PCR; TCRdb's copy has only in-frame clones and lacks some. Clone size and the V and J calls come from that table; the DNA yielded D and trimming. The sample shows about 91,000 clones, approximately 80% of them seen only once. This receptor was obtained from an elderly woman with acute or convalescent COVID-19. V is TRBV7-3 and J is TRBJ2-7, with TRBD1 identical over 9 bases. Sequencing was performed on peripheral blood. CDR3 protein: CASTPGQGNHEQYF. CDR3 DNA: TGTGCCAGCACTCCGGGACAGGGTAACCACGAGCAGTACTTC.